The 29 T cell receptor beta chains given below trace back to one sample, sequenced in a study of blood T cell repertoires in COVID-19. Generated by immunoSEQ multiplex PCR, the TCRdb table keeps only in-frame clones and is missing some. The table has hundreds of thousands of clones, over 75% seen once; the top ten hold around 7.8%. Sequences were obtained from peripheral blood. The origin of the receptors is a human donor in a cohort sampled during active COVID-19.

The V gene is TRBV28, the J gene TRBJ1-5, with D uncertain. CDR1 is MDHEN, CDR2 SYDVKM, per germline. With 3 bases removed from V and 4 bases from J, the gap between germline ends came to 7 bases. The CDR3 runs to 13 residues. The CDR3 here is CASSLSANQPQHF. CDR3 in DNA: TGTGCCAGCAGTTTGAGCGCTAATCAGCCCCAGCATTTT.

Here the CDR3 reads CASSIRGSYGYTF. For the CDR3, the DNA is TGTGCCAGTAGTATCAGAGGGTCCTATGGCTACACCTTC. The chain links TRBV19 to TRBJ1-2; no clear D gene. Germline CDR1 reads LNHDA; CDR2 reads SQIVND (reference sequence). The CDR3 spans 13 residues. Trimming left V 3 bases short and J 4 bases short, with 9 bases between.

This clone was seen a few times. The rearrangement joins TRBV5-1 to TRBJ2-6, with TRBD1 identical over 8 bases. This CDR3 has 17 amino acids. Trimming took 3 bases from V and 0 from J; bases not matched to a gene: 5. Germline CDR1 is SGHRS and CDR2 is YFSETQ. Written as DNA, the CDR3 is TGCGCCAGCAGCTCGACGACAGGGGCCTCTGGGGCCAACGTCCTGACTTTC. Translation gives CASSSTTGASGANVLTF.

Note on this clone: Other DNA sequences in this sample translate to the same CDR3. V usage is TRBV10-2 and J usage is TRBJ1-5, with a weak D call TRBD1 (5 bases). The germline V gene has CDR1 WSHSY and CDR2 SAAADI. The V and J ends lost 4 bases and 0 bases respectively, with 10 bases between them. The CDR3 sequence is 15 residues long. The CDR3 loop reads CASSVGGSSNQPQHF. The DNA of the CDR3 is TGCGCCAGCAGTGTGGGGGGAAGTAGCAATCAGCCCCAGCATTTT.

This chain joins TRBV6-1 and TRBJ1-3; a possible D gene is TRBD1 (5 bases). This CDR3 spans 15 amino acids. V was shortened by 3 bases and J by 1 base, with 10 bases between the two germline ends. CDR1 and CDR2 from the germline V gene are MNHNS and SASEGT. CDR3 sequence: CASSDRVPSGNTIYF. In DNA form, the CDR3 reads TGTGCCAGCAGTGACAGGGTGCCGTCTGGAAACACCATATATTTT.

This rearrangement joins TRBV7-9 to TRBJ2-5, with 9 bases aligning to TRBD2. The V and J ends lost 5 bases and 5 bases, in that order; junction bases with no gene match: 9. Per the germline V gene, CDR1 is SEHNR and CDR2 is FQNEAQ (reference sequence). There are 15 residues in the CDR3. The CDR3 DNA reads TGTGCCAGCAGCGCGGCGGGGGGGCCGTCGGAGACCCAGTACTTC. Amino acids: CASSAAGGPSETQYF.

The CDR3 protein is CASSQVFSREGARTEAFF. The CDR3, as DNA: TGCGCCAGCAGCCAAGTCTTCAGTCGGGAGGGGGCGCGCACTGAAGCTTTCTTT. This rearrangement joins TRBV4-1 to TRBJ1-1, with 7 bases identical to TRBD1. CDR3 length: 18 residues. Per the germline V gene, CDR1 is MGHRA and CDR2 is YSYEKL. The junction had 15 bases not matched to a gene; V was cut back by 1 base and J by 4 bases.

This chain links TRBV6-2 or TRBV6-3 with TRBJ1-2, with TRBD1 as a possible D gene (6 bases). The germline V gene encodes CDR1 MNHEY and CDR2 SVGEGT. V was cut by 3 bases and J by 6 bases, with 11 bases left in between. The CDR3 length is 13 residues. The CDR3 reads CASSYAGEHGYTF. In DNA form, the CDR3 reads TGTGCCAGCAGTTATGCAGGGGAGCATGGCTACACCTTC.

This clone was detected a few times. The rearrangement joins TRBV15 to TRBJ2-3, with TRBD2 matching over 10 bases. The CDR3 is 18 residues long. Germline V gives CDR1 LNHNV, CDR2 YYDKDF (reference sequence). V lost 1 base to trimming and J lost 4 bases; unmatched junction nucleotides: 11. In DNA, the CDR3 is TGTGCCACCAGCAGAGTCGGCTTCACAGCGGGGGGGCCAGATACGCAGTATTTT. It specifies CATSRVGFTAGGPDTQYF.

The chain uses TRBV27 and TRBJ2-4; 8 bases align to TRBD2. The CDR3 runs to 15 residues. Looked up from germline, CDR1 is MNHEY and CDR2 is SMNVEV (reference sequence). V lost 11 bases and J lost 8; bases outside the gene matches: 17. CDR3 coding DNA: TGTGCCTCAAAAGGGATCGGGAGGGCCGCGGACATTCAGTACTTC. It is translated as CASKGIGRAADIQYF.

The chain uses TRBV18 and TRBJ2-3; 8 bases agree with TRBD1. CDR3 length: 16 amino acids. The trim removed 5 bases at V and 1 base at J, leaving 8 bases unmatched. Germline V gene lookup returns CDR1 KGHSH and CDR2 LQKENI. As DNA, the CDR3 is TGTGCCAGCTCAACGGACAGGGAGGTGGGCACAGATACGCAGTATTTT. This codes for CASSTDREVGTDTQYF.

The chain links TRBV5-1 to TRBJ1-2; 7 nucleotides agree with TRBD1. V trimming: 3 bases; J trimming: 12 bases; junction bases outside the gene matches: 17. The CDR3 contains 15 residues. Germline-derived CDR1 and CDR2 are SGHRS and YFSETQ. The CDR3 sequence: CASSSGTANRGSHTF. DNA for the CDR3: TGCGCCAGCAGCTCCGGGACAGCCAACCGGGGATCTCACACCTTC.

The rearrangement joins TRBV12-3 or TRBV12-4 to TRBJ1-1; no clear D gene. The V gene lost 8 bases and the J gene lost 7 bases, with 11 bases spanning the gap. This CDR3 region has 11 residues. CDR3 coding DNA: TGTGCCAGCGGGCAGCGGTTTGAAGCTTTCTTT. Its translation: CASGQRFEAFF.

V gene TRBV5-5 combines with J gene TRBJ1-2; TRBD1 matches at 9 bases. Unmatched junction bases numbered 10, after V lost 7 bases and J lost 6 bases. Germline V gives CDR1 SGHKS, CDR2 YYEKEE (reference sequence). The CDR3 contains 14 residues. The CDR3 loop reads CASYSSGQGDGYTF. Written as DNA, the CDR3 is TGTGCCAGCTATTCATCGGGACAGGGCGATGGCTACACCTTC.

This chain links TRBV5-6 with TRBJ1-2; D call uncertain. The length of the CDR3 is 16 residues. The V end lost 4 bases, the J end lost 8 bases, and 24 bases lay between the germline ends. Germline CDR1 reads SGHDT; CDR2 reads YYEEEE. The CDR3 sequence: CASSNTLGSSAGGYTF. CDR3 nucleotide sequence: TGTGCCAGCAGCAATACGTTAGGGTCCTCCGCGGGGGGCTACACCTTC. The entire variable domain, with the rest obtained from reference TRBV5-6 and TRBJ1-2, is as follows: DAGVTQSPTHLIKTRGQQVTLRCSPKSGHDTVSWYQQALGQGPQFIFQYYEEEERQRGNFPDRFSGHQFPNYSSELNVNALLLGDSALYLCASSNTLGSSAGGYTFGSGTRLTVV.

The J gene is TRBJ2-1, the V gene TRBV4-3, with 11 bases that match TRBD1. Per germline, CDR1 LGHNA and CDR2 YSLEER. The CDR3 runs to 17 residues. V trimming: 0 bases; J trimming: 3 bases; junction bases outside the gene matches: 4. The CDR3 DNA sequence: TGCGCCAGCAGCCAAGACTGGACAGGGGGCTTCTACAATGAGCAGTTCTTC. Residues: CASSQDWTGGFYNEQFF.

The chain is built from TRBV6-5 and TRBJ1-2; 8 bases agree with TRBD1. The CDR3 consists of 15 residues. Germline CDR1 is MNHEY and CDR2 is SVGAGI. V gave up 5 bases and J gave up 3 bases; unmatched junction bases: 8. CDR3 coding DNA: TGTGCCAGCAGTACCCGGACAGGGAAAGACTATGGCTACACCTTC. It specifies CASSTRTGKDYGYTF.

The chain couples TRBV7-2 to TRBJ1-2; D is unclear. Trimming pared 1 base from V and 7 bases from J, leaving 13 bases between. Per the germline V gene, CDR1 is SGHTA and CDR2 is FQGNSA. The CDR3 sequence is 14 residues long. CDR3: CASSLGGGNGGYTF. CDR3 sequence (DNA): TGTGCCAGCAGCTTAGGAGGAGGGAATGGTGGCTACACCTTC.

A few counts support this clone. The V and J genes are TRBV9 and TRBJ2-1, with 12 positions matching TRBD2. The V segment lost 4 bases and the J segment 0 bases; nucleotides outside the gene matches: 17. The CDR3 spans 21 residues. CDR1 SGDLS and CDR2 YYNGEE come from the germline V gene. The CDR3 is CASSPWLGLAGDTASYNEQFF. In nucleotides, the CDR3 is TGTGCCAGCAGCCCTTGGTTGGGACTAGCGGGCGACACCGCCTCCTACAATGAGCAGTTCTTC.

The chain employs TRBV7-8 and TRBJ1-2, with 8 bases fitting TRBD1. Per germline, CDR1 SGHVS and CDR2 FQNEAQ. After removal of 5 bases from V and 6 bases from J, the junction contained 17 bases not matched to a gene. The CDR3 runs 17 residues. The CDR3 bases are TGTGCCAGCAGCCTTAGGACCTCTTGGCAGGGGGCGAATGGCTACACCTTC. Protein sequence: CASSLRTSWQGANGYTF.

The V gene is TRBV28, the J gene TRBJ2-1, with 15 nucleotides matching TRBD2. The V gene's germline CDR1 is MDHEN and CDR2 SYDVKM. J was trimmed by 11 bases and V by 5 bases; bases with no gene match: 10. This CDR3 comprises 16 residues. CDR3 in amino acids: CASSPRTSGGGIKQFF. The CDR3 DNA sequence: TGTGCCAGCAGTCCCCGGACTAGCGGGGGGGGGATTAAGCAGTTCTTC.

This clone was observed a single time. The chain employs TRBV6-2 or TRBV6-3 and TRBJ2-5; TRBD2 is a possible D gene (5 bases). The germline V gene encodes CDR1 MNHEY and CDR2 SVGEGT. The CDR3 spans 15 residues. V was trimmed by 2 bases and J by 4 bases, leaving 14 bases between them. In DNA, the CDR3 is TGTGCCAGCAGTTACCCCAACAGCGGCGGAGAGACCCAGTACTTC. Amino acids: CASSYPNSGGETQYF.

The chain recombines TRBV7-9 with TRBJ2-7; D not certain. CDR1 is SEHNR and CDR2 is FQNEAQ in the germline V gene (reference sequence). The CDR3 has 15 amino acids. Trimming shortened V by 5 bases and J by 0 bases, and 14 bases separated the two germline ends. Here the CDR3 reads CASSEDPLLSYEQYF. The CDR3 nucleotides read TGTGCCAGCAGCGAAGATCCCTTACTCTCCTACGAGCAGTACTTC. Based on the CDR3 plus reference TRBV7-9 and TRBJ2-7, the full variable domain is DTGVSQNPRHKITKRGQNVTFRCDPISEHNRLYWYRQTLGQGPEFLTYFQNEAQLEKSRLLSDRFSAERPKGSFSTLEIQRTEQGDSAMYLCASSEDPLLSYEQYFGPGTRLTVT.

This rearrangement joins TRBV2 to TRBJ2-7, with a weak D call TRBD2 (5 bases). Trimming removed 7 bases at V and 2 bases at J, with 18 bases between. Looked up from germline, CDR1 is SNHLY and CDR2 is FYNNEI. The length of the CDR3 is 15 residues. The CDR3 bases are TGTGCCAGCATCATAAGAGCGGTGGGAACCTACGAGCAGTACTTC. Amino acids: CASIIRAVGTYEQYF.

Only a few counts were recorded for this clone. The gene calls are TRBV4-2 and TRBJ2-1; D not resolved. V was cut by 2 bases and J by 3 bases, with 11 bases left in between. The CDR3 has 15 residues. Per the germline V gene, CDR1 is LGHNA and CDR2 is YNFKEQ. CDR3 loop: CASSQSRHYYNEQFF. The CDR3 DNA reads as TGTGCCAGCAGCCAATCCCGGCACTACTACAATGAGCAGTTCTTC.

The genes are TRBV2 and TRBJ2-7; 10 positions agree with TRBD1. V trimming: 9 bases; J trimming: 5 bases; junction bases outside the gene matches: 4. The CDR3 covers 12 residues. Looked up from germline, CDR1 is SNHLY and CDR2 is FYNNEI. CDR3 nucleotide sequence: TGTGCCAGTTGGGACAGGGGCCACGAGCAGTACTTC. Protein sequence: CASWDRGHEQYF.

This rearrangement joins TRBV2 to TRBJ2-1, with 10 bases aligning to TRBD2. With V trimmed by 6 bases and J by 7 bases, 6 bases remained unmatched. Germline lookup yields CDR1 SNHLY and CDR2 FYNNEI. This CDR3 is built from 14 residues. CDR3 sequence reads: CASRRLAGENEQFF. CDR3 coding DNA: TGTGCCAGCAGGAGGCTAGCGGGGGAAAATGAGCAGTTCTTC.

The J gene is TRBJ2-1, the V gene TRBV4-1, with a weak D call TRBD1 (5 bases). Germline CDR1 reads MGHRA; CDR2 reads YSYEKL. This CDR3 has 15 residues. Between the trimmed V and J ends, which lost 0 bases and 1 base, there was a span of 7 bases. Here the CDR3 DNA reads TGCGCCAGCAGCCAAGATAGGGGTTCCTACAATGAGCAGTTCTTC. Amino acids: CASSQDRGSYNEQFF.

V is TRBV2 and J is TRBJ2-7; perhaps TRBD1 as D (7 bases). Germline CDR1 and CDR2: SNHLY and FYNNEI. Trimming took 8 bases from V and 2 from J, leaving 19 bases between them. This CDR3 has 15 amino acids. This chain's CDR3 is CASGGSGGRTYEQYF. The CDR3 DNA follows: TGTGCCAGCGGGGGTTCAGGGGGGAGGACCTACGAGCAGTACTTC.